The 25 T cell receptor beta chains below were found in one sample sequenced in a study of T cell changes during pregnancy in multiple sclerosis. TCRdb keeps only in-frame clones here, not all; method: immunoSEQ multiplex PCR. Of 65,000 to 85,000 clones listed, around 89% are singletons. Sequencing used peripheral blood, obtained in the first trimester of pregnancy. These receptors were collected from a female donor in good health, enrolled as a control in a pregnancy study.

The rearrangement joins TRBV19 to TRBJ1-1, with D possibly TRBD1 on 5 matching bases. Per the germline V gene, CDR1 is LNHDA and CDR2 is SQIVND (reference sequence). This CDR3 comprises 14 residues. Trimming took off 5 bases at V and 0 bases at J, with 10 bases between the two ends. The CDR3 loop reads CASSVTAMNTEAFF. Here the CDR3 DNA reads TGTGCCAGTAGTGTGACAGCGATGAACACTGAAGCTTTCTTT.

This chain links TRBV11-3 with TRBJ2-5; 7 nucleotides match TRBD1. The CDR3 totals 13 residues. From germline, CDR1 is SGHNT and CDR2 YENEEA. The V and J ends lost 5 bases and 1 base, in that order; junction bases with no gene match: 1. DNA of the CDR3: TGTGCCAGCAGCCGGGACAGCCAAGAGACCCAGTACTTC. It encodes CASSRDSQETQYF.

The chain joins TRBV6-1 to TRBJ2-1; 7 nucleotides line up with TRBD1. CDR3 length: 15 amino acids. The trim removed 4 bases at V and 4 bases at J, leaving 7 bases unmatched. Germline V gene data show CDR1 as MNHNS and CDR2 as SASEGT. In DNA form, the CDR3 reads TGTGCCAGCAGTGGACAGGGCCCAATTTACAATGAGCAGTTCTTC. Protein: CASSGQGPIYNEQFF.

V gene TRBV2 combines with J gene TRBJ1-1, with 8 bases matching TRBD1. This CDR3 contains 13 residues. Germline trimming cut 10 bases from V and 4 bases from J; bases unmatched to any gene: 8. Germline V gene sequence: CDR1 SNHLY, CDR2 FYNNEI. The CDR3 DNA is TGTGCCACCGAGGCAGGGGGCCCCACTGAAGCTTTCTTT. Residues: CATEAGGPTEAFF.

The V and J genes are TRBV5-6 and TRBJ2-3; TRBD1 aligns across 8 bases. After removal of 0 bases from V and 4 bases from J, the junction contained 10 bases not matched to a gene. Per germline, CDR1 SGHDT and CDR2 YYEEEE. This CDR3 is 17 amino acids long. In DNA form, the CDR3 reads TGTGCCAGCAGCTTGGCCGGTGGACAGGGCGCGGCAGATACGCAGTATTTT. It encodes CASSLAGGQGAADTQYF. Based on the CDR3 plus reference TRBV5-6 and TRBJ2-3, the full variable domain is DAGVTQSPTHLIKTRGQQVTLRCSPKSGHDTVSWYQQALGQGPQFIFQYYEEEERQRGNFPDRFSGHQFPNYSSELNVNALLLGDSALYLCASSLAGGQGAADTQYFGPGTRLTVL.

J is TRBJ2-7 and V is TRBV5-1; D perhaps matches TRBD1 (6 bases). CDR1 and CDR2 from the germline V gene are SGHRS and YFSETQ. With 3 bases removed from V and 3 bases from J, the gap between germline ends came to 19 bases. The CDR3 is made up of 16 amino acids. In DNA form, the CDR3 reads TGCGCCAGCAGCTCCACCGGCAGGGGAAAAAACTACGAGCAGTACTTC. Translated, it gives CASSSTGRGKNYEQYF.

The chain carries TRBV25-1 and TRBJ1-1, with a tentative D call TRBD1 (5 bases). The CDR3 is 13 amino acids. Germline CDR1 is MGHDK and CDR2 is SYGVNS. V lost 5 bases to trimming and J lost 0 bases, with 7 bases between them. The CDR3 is CASSKQVNTEAFF. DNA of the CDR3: TGTGCCAGCAGTAAACAGGTGAACACTGAAGCTTTCTTT.

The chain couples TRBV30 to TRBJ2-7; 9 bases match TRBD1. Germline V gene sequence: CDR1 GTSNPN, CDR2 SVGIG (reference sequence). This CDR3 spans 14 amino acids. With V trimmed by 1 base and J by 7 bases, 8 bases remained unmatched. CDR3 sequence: CAWSGGTGYGEQYF. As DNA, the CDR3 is TGTGCCTGGAGTGGCGGGACAGGGTATGGGGAGCAGTACTTC.

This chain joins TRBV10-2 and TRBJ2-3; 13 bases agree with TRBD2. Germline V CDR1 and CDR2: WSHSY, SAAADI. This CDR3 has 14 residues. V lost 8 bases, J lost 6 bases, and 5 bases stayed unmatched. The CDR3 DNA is TGCGCCAGCTGGACTAGCGGGAGTACGGATACGCAGTATTTT. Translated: CASWTSGSTDTQYF.

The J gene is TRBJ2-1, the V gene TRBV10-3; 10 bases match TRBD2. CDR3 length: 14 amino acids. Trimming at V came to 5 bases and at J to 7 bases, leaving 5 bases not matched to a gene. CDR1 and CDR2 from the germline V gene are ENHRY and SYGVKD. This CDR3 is CAISPAGGTNEQFF. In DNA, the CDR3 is TGTGCCATCAGTCCAGCGGGAGGGACAAATGAGCAGTTCTTC.

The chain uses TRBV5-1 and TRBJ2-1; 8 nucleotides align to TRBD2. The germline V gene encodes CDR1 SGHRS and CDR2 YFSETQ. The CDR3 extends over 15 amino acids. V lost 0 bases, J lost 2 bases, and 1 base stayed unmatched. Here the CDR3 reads CASSLGRGAYNEQFF. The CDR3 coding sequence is TGCGCCAGCAGCTTGGGGCGGGGGGCCTACAATGAGCAGTTCTTC. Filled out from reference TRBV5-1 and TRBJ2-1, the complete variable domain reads KAGVTQTPRYLIKTRGQQVTLSCSPISGHRSVSWYQQTPGQGLQFLFEYFSETQRNKGNFPGRFSGRQFSNSRSEMNVSTLELGDSALYLCASSLGRGAYNEQFFGPGTRLTVL.

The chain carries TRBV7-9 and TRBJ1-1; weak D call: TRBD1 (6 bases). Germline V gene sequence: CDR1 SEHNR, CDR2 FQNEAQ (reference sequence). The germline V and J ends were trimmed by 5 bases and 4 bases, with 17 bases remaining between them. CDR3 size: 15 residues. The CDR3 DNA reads TGTGCCAGCAGCCTAACGACAGGATGGGGCACTGAAGCTTTCTTT. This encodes CASSLTTGWGTEAFF.

As DNA, the CDR3 is TGTGCCAGCTCACCACCGGGACTAGCGGGGCCGGGTGGGGCGCAGTATTTT. Protein: CASSPPGLAGPGGAQYF. This chain joins TRBV18 and TRBJ2-3; 13 positions agree with TRBD2. V shed 0 bases and J 10 bases; nucleotides not matched to a gene: 10. The CDR3 loop spans 17 amino acids. Germline V gene lookup returns CDR1 KGHSH and CDR2 LQKENI.

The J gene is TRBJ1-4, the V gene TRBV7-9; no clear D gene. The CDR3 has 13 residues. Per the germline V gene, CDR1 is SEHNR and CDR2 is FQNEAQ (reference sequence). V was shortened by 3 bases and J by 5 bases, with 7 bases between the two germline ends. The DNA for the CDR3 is TGTGCCAGCAGCTTCACACAGAATGAAAAACTGTTTTTT. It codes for CASSFTQNEKLFF.

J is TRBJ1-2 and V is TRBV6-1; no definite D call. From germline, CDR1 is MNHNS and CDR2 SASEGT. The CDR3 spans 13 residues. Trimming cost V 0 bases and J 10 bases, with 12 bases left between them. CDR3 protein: CASSEAFQLPYTF. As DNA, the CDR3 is TGTGCCAGCAGTGAAGCATTTCAACTCCCCTACACCTTC.

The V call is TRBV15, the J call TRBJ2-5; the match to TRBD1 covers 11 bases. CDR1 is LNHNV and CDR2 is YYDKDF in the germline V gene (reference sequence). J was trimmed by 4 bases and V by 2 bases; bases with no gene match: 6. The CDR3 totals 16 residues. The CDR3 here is CATSRFVGTGGETQYF. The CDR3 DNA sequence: TGTGCCACCAGCAGATTCGTTGGGACAGGGGGAGAGACCCAGTACTTC.

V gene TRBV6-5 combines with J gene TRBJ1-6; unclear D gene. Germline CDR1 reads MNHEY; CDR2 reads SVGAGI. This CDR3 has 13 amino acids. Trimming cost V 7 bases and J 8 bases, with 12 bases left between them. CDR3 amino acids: CASKGGFDSPLHF. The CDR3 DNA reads TGTGCCAGCAAAGGAGGGTTTGATTCACCCCTCCACTTT.

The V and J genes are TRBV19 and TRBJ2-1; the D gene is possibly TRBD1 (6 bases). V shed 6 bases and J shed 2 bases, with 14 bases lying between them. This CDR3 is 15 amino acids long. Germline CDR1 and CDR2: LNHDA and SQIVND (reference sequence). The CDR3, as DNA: TGTGCCAGTAGCCTTACAGGGAACACCTACAATGAGCAGTTCTTC. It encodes CASSLTGNTYNEQFF.

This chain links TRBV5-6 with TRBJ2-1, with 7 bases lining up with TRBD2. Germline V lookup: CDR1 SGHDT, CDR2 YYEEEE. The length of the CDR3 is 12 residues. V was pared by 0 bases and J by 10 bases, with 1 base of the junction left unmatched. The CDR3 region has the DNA TGTGCCAGCAGCTTGGCTAGCGGAGAGCAGTTCTTC. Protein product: CASSLASGEQFF.

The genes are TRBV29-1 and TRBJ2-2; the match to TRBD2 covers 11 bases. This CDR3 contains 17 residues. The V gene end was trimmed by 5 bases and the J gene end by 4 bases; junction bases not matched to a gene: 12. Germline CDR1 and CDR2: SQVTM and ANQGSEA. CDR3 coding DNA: TGCAGCGTTTTGTCTAGCGGGGGGTCTAACCCCACCGGGGAGCTGTTTTTT. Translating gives CSVLSSGGSNPTGELFF.

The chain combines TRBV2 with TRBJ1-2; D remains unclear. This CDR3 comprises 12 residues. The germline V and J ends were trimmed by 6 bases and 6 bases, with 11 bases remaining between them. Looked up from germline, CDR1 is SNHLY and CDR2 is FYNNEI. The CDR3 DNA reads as TGTGCCAGCAGCCCCGCGGATCATGGCTACACCTTC. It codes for CASSPADHGYTF.

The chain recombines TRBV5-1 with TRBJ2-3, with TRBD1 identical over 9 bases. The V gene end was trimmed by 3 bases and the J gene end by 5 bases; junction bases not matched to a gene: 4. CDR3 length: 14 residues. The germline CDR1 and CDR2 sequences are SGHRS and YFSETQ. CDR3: CASSSTGGRDTQYF. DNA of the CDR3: TGCGCCAGCAGCTCGACAGGGGGAAGAGATACGCAGTATTTT. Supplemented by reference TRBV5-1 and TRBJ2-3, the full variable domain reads KAGVTQTPRYLIKTRGQQVTLSCSPISGHRSVSWYQQTPGQGLQFLFEYFSETQRNKGNFPGRFSGRQFSNSRSEMNVSTLELGDSALYLCASSSTGGRDTQYFGPGTRLTVL.

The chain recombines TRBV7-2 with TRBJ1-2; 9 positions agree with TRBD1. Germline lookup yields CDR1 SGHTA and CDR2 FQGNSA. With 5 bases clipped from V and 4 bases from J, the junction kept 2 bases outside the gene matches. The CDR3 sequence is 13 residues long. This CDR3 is CASSQGQGYGYTF. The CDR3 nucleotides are TGTGCCAGCAGCCAGGGACAGGGCTATGGCTACACCTTC.

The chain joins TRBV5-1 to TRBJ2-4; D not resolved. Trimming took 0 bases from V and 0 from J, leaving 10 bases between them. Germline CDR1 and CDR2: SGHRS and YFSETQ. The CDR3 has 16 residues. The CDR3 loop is CASSLAGFPAKNIQYF. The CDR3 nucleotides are TGCGCCAGCAGCTTGGCCGGGTTCCCAGCCAAAAACATTCAGTACTTC.

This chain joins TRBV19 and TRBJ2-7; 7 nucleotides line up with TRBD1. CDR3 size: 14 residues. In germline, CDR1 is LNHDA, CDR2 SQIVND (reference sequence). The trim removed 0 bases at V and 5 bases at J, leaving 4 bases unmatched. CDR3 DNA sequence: TGTGCCAGTAGTATAGATACTACAGGGGACGAGCAGTACTTC. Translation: CASSIDTTGDEQYF.